The 9 T cell receptor beta chains below come from one sample, sequenced in a study of T cell responses to AZD1222 COVID-19 vaccine. Method: immunoSEQ multiplex PCR; TCRdb's copy keeps in-frame clones and lacks some. There are about 180,000 clones in the sample; around nine tenths occur only once, and roughly 12% lies in the top ten. The sequenced sample was peripheral blood, obtained 28 days after the second AZD1222 dose. Every receptor here comes from an adult who received the AZD1222 COVID-19 vaccine.

V gene TRBV3-1 (or the pseudogene TRBV3-2) combines with J gene TRBJ2-3; either TRBD1 or TRBD2 may supply D (5 bases each). The CDR3 is 15 residues long. Trimming left V 0 bases short and J 9 bases short, with 16 bases between. Germline CDR1 LGHDT, CDR2 YNNKEL (reference sequence). The CDR3 DNA is TGTGCCAGCAGCCAAGATCCCGGGGCTGGAATGACGCAGTATTTT. Encoded protein: CASSQDPGAGMTQYF.

This sequence joins TRBV27 and TRBJ2-7, with D perhaps given as TRBD1 or TRBD2 (6 bases each). Trimming removed 1 base from V and 2 bases from J, with 12 bases in between. The CDR3 spans 15 residues. Germline V gene data show CDR1 as MNHEY and CDR2 as SMNVEV (reference sequence). In DNA, the CDR3 is TGTGCCAGCAGTTTATTAAGGGGGGACCCCTACGAGCAGTACTTC. Protein: CASSLLRGDPYEQYF.

The chain joins TRBV6-5 to TRBJ1-1; D call uncertain. The CDR3 runs 13 residues. The germline V gene encodes CDR1 MNHEY and CDR2 SVGAGI. Between the trimmed V and J ends, which lost 6 bases and 1 base, there was a span of 9 bases. The CDR3 here is CASRLDPNTEAFF. CDR3 bases: TGTGCCAGCAGATTAGATCCGAACACTGAAGCTTTCTTT.

The chain joins TRBV3-1 (or the pseudogene TRBV3-2) to TRBJ1-1, with D maybe TRBD1 (5 bases). Trimming took 0 bases from V and 1 from J, leaving 9 bases between them. The CDR3 has 15 residues. CDR1 is LGHDT and CDR2 is YNNKEL in the germline V gene (reference sequence). The CDR3 sequence: CASSQDRGPNTEAFF. In DNA form, the CDR3 reads TGTGCCAGCAGCCAAGATCGGGGCCCGAACACTGAAGCTTTCTTT.

V and J are TRBV5-1 and TRBJ2-7, with D tentatively TRBD1 or TRBD2 (6 bases each). The germline gives CDR1 SGHRS, CDR2 YFSETQ. The CDR3 covers 16 residues. Trimming took 6 bases from V and 5 from J, leaving 24 bases between them. The CDR3 protein is CASTHGWGAIFDEQYF. DNA for the CDR3: TGCGCCAGCACTCACGGTTGGGGGGCTATTTTCGACGAGCAGTACTTC.

CDR3: CASTSSYEQYF. The DNA for the CDR3 is TGTGCCAGCACGAGTTCCTACGAGCAGTACTTC. The chain has TRBV6-5 and TRBJ2-7; D unresolved. CDR3 length equals 11 residues. The germline V gene has CDR1 MNHEY and CDR2 SVGAGI. The V end was cut by 7 bases, the J end by 1 base, with 5 bases between.

The rearrangement joins TRBV7-8 to TRBJ2-7, with a tentative D call TRBD1 (5 bases). The V and J ends lost 8 bases and 0 bases respectively, with 14 bases between them. Per the germline V gene, CDR1 is SGHVS and CDR2 is FQNEAQ. The CDR3 covers 14 residues. CDR3 DNA: TGTGCCAGCTCTAGGGGTCTAGACTCCTACGAGCAGTACTTC. Amino acids: CASSRGLDSYEQYF. The complete variable domain, with remaining parts taken from reference TRBV7-8 and TRBJ2-7, reads GAGVSQSPRYKVAKRGQDVALRCDPISGHVSLFWYQQALGQGPEFLTYFQNEAQLDKSGLPSDRFFAERPEGSVSTLKIQRTQQEDSAVYLCASSRGLDSYEQYFGPGTRLTVT.

The J gene is TRBJ2-3, the V gene TRBV7-8; 9 bases map to TRBD2. The CDR3 is 16 amino acids. CDR1 and CDR2 from the germline V gene are SGHVS and FQNEAQ. J gave up 4 bases and V 3 bases, and 8 bases lay outside the gene matches. The chain's CDR3 is CASSFAGGRRADTQYF. DNA for the CDR3: TGTGCCAGCAGCTTCGCGGGGGGGCGTCGCGCAGATACGCAGTATTTT.

The V and J genes are TRBV5-6 and TRBJ1-6; D remains unclear. Germline CDR1 and CDR2: SGHDT and YYEEEE. V was shortened by 3 bases and J by 10 bases, with 14 bases between the two germline ends. CDR3 size: 14 residues. The CDR3 loop reads CASSYWTGGSPLHF. The CDR3, as DNA: TGTGCCAGCAGCTATTGGACCGGAGGATCACCCCTCCACTTT.